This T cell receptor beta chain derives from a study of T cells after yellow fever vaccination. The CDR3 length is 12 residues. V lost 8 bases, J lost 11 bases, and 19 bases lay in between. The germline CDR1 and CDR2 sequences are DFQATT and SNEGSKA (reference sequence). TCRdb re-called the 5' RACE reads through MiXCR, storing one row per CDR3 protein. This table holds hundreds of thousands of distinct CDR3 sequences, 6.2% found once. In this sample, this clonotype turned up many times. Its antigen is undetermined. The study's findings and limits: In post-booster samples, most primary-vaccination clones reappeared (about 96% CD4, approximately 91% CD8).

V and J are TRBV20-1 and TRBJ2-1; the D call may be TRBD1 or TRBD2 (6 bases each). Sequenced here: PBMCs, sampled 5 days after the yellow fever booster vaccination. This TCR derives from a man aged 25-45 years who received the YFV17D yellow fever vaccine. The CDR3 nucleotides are TGCAGTCAGGGGTCGGGAGAGGTGCAGCAGTTCTTC. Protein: CSQGSGEVQQFF.